Here is one TCR beta chain with its context. Its antigen is currently unknown. The sample is drawn from a study of T cells in Graves' hyperthyroidism and ophthalmopathy. General study findings and limits: Ophthalmopathy, as predicted by the model, came a median 6.5 months after the prediction.

Clinical Activity Scores of at least 3, NOSPECS grades of at least 4 and durations under 3 months characterized ophthalmopathy patients. There were TCR beta CDR3 regions amplified from RNA transcripts. First-round RT-PCR of the TCR CDR3 relied on the HTBI primer set. TCRdb reanalysed the multiplex PCR reads using MiXCR and keeps one entry per CDR3 protein. The data show 500,000 to 650,000 distinct CDR3 sequences, with about a sixth seen just once and 17% held by the top ten. Germline V gene sequence: CDR1 SGHTA, CDR2 FQGNSA. CDR3 length: 14 residues. V trimming: 7 bases; J trimming: 4 bases; junction bases outside the gene matches: 9.

V usage is TRBV7-2 and J usage is TRBJ1-2; 7 bases map to TRBD1. This TCR was sampled from a woman younger than 30 with Graves' ophthalmopathy. The sequencing input was blood. CDR3 in DNA: TGTGCCAGCACCACCTGGACAGGAGGCTATGGCTACACCTTC. As protein: CASTTWTGGYGYTF.